This T cell receptor (beta chain) was retrieved from a study of Graves' ophthalmopathy and Graves' hyperthyroidism. At the level of the study: No treatment had been given when peripheral blood was collected at initial diagnosis.

Clinicians made diagnoses from clinical symptoms, serum thyroxine, TRAb, thyroid ultrasound and orbital computed tomography. TCR beta CDR3 regions were amplified from RNA transcripts. HTBI-primed first-round RT-PCR preceded second-round multiplex PCR. TCRdb reprocessed the multiplex PCR reads with MiXCR, giving one entry per CDR3 protein. The sample records 680,000 or so distinct CDR3 sequences, over 20% being singletons. Study findings and constraints: The model forecast ophthalmopathy progression, reaching roughly 70% sensitivity and approximately 72% specificity. A model of 13 signatures distinguished ophthalmopathy from stable hyperthyroidism at under 90% sensitivity and approximately 77% specificity.

The length of the CDR3 is 14 residues. Trimming left V 7 bases short and J 2 bases short, with 15 bases between. Germline V gene lookup returns CDR1 MNHNS and CDR2 SASEGT. Comment on this clonotype: The antigen remains undetermined.

The chain couples TRBV6-1 to TRBJ2-7; D is undetermined. The origin of this receptor is a young woman with stable Graves' hyperthyroidism. Some clones in this sample may be carry-over from other donors' samples. The sequenced material came from peripheral blood. The CDR3 loop is CASTPDAAAYEQYF. Written as DNA, the CDR3 is TGTGCCAGCACCCCGGACGCAGCCGCCTACGAGCAGTACTTC.